One and the same sample provided the 2 T cell receptor beta chains below, sequenced in a study of blood T cell repertoires in COVID-19. Profiled with immunoSEQ multiplex PCR; TCRdb holds only in-frame clones, not every one. The sample yields 250,000 to 300,000 clones, about four fifths seen once. What was sequenced was peripheral blood. These receptors all stem from a man older than 75 with acute or convalescent COVID-19.

The rearrangement uses TRBV5-1 and TRBJ2-5; D might be TRBD2 (7 bases). The germline V and J ends were trimmed by 3 bases and 2 bases, with 14 bases remaining between them. Germline CDR1 SGHRS, CDR2 YFSETQ. CDR3 size: 15 residues. DNA for the CDR3: TGCGCCAGCAGCTCTTTCGGGGGGCCGCAAGAGACCCAGTACTTC. Translated: CASSSFGGPQETQYF.

The chain is built from TRBV28 and TRBJ2-7, with a weak D call TRBD2 (5 bases). There are 11 residues in the CDR3. Germline V gene data show CDR1 as MDHEN and CDR2 as SYDVKM. The CDR3 is CGSGDRYEQYF. In nucleotides, the CDR3 is TGTGGAAGCGGAGACCGTTACGAGCAGTACTTC.